The present T cell receptor beta chain was sequenced within a study of T cells after yellow fever vaccination. Study information: Preparation of fractions with low cell numbers was performed using SMART-Seq v4 Ultra Low Input. Study conclusions and caveats: Peaking on day 5 versus 15, the secondary response was faster but weaker. After the booster, over 95% of CD4 and roughly nine tenths of CD8 primary-response clones were re-detected.

This clonotype showed up just a few times. The target antigen is unknown. CDR3 length: 18 residues. Germline assignment: CDR1 SGHAT and CDR2 FQNNGV. With 1 base removed from V and 0 bases from J, the gap between germline ends came to 13 bases. Template switching with 5'RACE generated the TCR cDNA and added a universal primer site and UMIs. TCRdb called the 5' RACE reads again in MiXCR, with one record for every CDR3 protein. The sample holds fewer than 350,000 distinct CDR3 sequences, 3.5% to 5% seen once. The V gene is TRBV11-2, the J gene TRBJ2-6; D remains unclear. Sequencing was performed on PBMCs, taken 15 days after the yellow fever booster vaccination. This TCR was recovered from a man between 18 and 35 years old who received the YFV17D yellow fever vaccine. CDR3 sequence reads: CASSLAPKVLSGANVLTF. CDR3 DNA: TGTGCCAGCAGCTTAGCCCCTAAAGTCCTCTCTGGGGCCAACGTCCTGACTTTC.